Below are 23 T cell receptor beta chains sequenced from a single sample in a study of shared clonotypes between healthy human individuals (TCRdb year 2020). The library was built by means of the immunoSEQ multiplex PCR assay. TCRdb retrieved this table from immuneACCESS and kept in-frame rearrangements only. Not all clones are present; in checked studies, unresolved V genes account for under half, and no reason is known for the remainder. This sample gives about 2.4 million clones in total; under 95% of them show up just once. In total, the top ten clones hold around 0.37% of the sample. The source material was naive CD4+ T cells from PBMCs. Explained via the paper, the cell subset or site label denotes: CD45RA+ positively selected. The source is a man aged 18 to 30 in good health. Some clones in this sample may be carry-over from other donors' samples.

V and J are TRBV5-1 and TRBJ2-3; D is possibly TRBD1 (5 bases). This CDR3 comprises 13 residues. V lost 5 bases and J lost 2, with 9 bases in between. Germline CDR1 is SGHRS and CDR2 is YFSETQ. The CDR3 nucleotides read TGCGCCAGCAGTACAGGACCCACAGATACGCAGTATTTT. Translating gives CASSTGPTDTQYF. The entire variable domain, with the rest obtained from reference TRBV5-1 and TRBJ2-3, is as follows: KAGVTQTPRYLIKTRGQQVTLSCSPISGHRSVSWYQQTPGQGLQFLFEYFSETQRNKGNFPGRFSGRQFSNSRSEMNVSTLELGDSALYLCASSTGPTDTQYFGPGTRLTVL.

The V call is TRBV28, the J call TRBJ2-4, with D perhaps matching TRBD2 (6 bases). Per germline, CDR1 MDHEN and CDR2 SYDVKM. CDR3 length: 15 residues. The V gene lost 3 bases and the J gene lost 2 bases, with 11 bases spanning the gap. CDR3 in DNA: TGTGCCAGCAGTTTTCATCGGGGGACCAAAAACATTCAGTACTTC. Translating it yields CASSFHRGTKNIQYF.

The gene calls are TRBV28 and TRBJ1-4; D not resolved. V was pared by 6 bases and J by 8 bases, with 19 bases between. The CDR3 has 15 amino acids. CDR1 is MDHEN, CDR2 SYDVKM, per germline. CDR3 protein: CASSTSSVNQEKLFF. CDR3 nucleotides: TGTGCCAGCAGCACCTCTTCGGTAAATCAAGAAAAACTGTTTTTT.

About this clone itself: This same CDR3 is encoded by further DNA sequences in the sample. This chain connects TRBV28 to TRBJ2-1; D unclear. The germline gives CDR1 MDHEN, CDR2 SYDVKM. V lost 3 bases to trimming and J lost 2 bases, with 5 bases between them. This CDR3 is 13 amino acids long. The CDR3 reads CASSLPTYNEQFF. The CDR3 DNA reads as TGTGCCAGCAGTTTGCCGACCTACAATGAGCAGTTCTTC.

The V gene is TRBV5-1, the J gene TRBJ1-2, with 7 bases matching TRBD1. The V and J ends lost 4 bases and 3 bases, in that order; junction bases with no gene match: 6. This CDR3 spans 14 amino acids. The germline CDR1 and CDR2 sequences are SGHRS and YFSETQ. CDR3 sequence (DNA): TGCGCCAGCAGCCCTCTAGGGACAGACTATGGCTACACCTTC. This sequence encodes CASSPLGTDYGYTF.

This sequence joins TRBV19 and TRBJ2-1, with no clear D. The CDR3 is 13 residues long. Trimming took off 5 bases at V and 7 bases at J, with 12 bases between the two ends. Germline CDR1 is LNHDA and CDR2 is SQIVND (reference sequence). The CDR3 DNA reads TGTGCCAGTAGTTTTGGGATAGGGAATGAGCAGTTCTTC. This encodes CASSFGIGNEQFF.

The chain joins TRBV5-4 to TRBJ2-1; a possible D gene is TRBD2 (6 bases). The germline gives CDR1 SGHNT, CDR2 YYREEE (reference sequence). This CDR3 comprises 15 residues. Trimming removed 4 bases at V and 2 bases at J, with 13 bases between. CDR3: CASSPLAQTYNEQFF. The CDR3 bases are TGTGCCAGCAGCCCCCTAGCGCAGACCTACAATGAGCAGTTCTTC.

The chain couples TRBV2 to TRBJ2-7; the D gene could be TRBD1 or TRBD2 (5 bases each). Trimming took 5 bases from V and 7 from J, leaving 21 bases between them. This CDR3 comprises 15 residues. Germline V lookup: CDR1 SNHLY, CDR2 FYNNEI. The CDR3 nucleotides are TGTGCCAGCAGTTCTCAGGGAGCCCTGTCGGAAGAGCAGTACTTC. Its translation: CASSSQGALSEEQYF.

In this sample, this clone turned up once. The same CDR3 is also encoded by other DNA sequences in this sample. The chain uses TRBV5-1 and TRBJ2-5; 10 nucleotides agree with TRBD1. V trimming: 5 bases; J trimming: 4 bases; junction bases outside the gene matches: 2. The CDR3 spans 13 residues. CDR1 and CDR2 from the germline V gene are SGHRS and YFSETQ. This chain's CDR3 is CASRGQGGETQYF. The CDR3 DNA reads as TGCGCCAGCAGAGGACAGGGGGGAGAGACCCAGTACTTC.

Notes on this clone: Additional DNA sequences in this sample encode the identical CDR3. V and J are TRBV7-9 and TRBJ1-1; D is unresolved. This CDR3 is built from 14 residues. Germline CDR1 and CDR2: SEHNR and FQNEAQ (reference sequence). Trimming took off 0 bases at V and 1 base at J, with 6 bases between the two ends. CDR3 sequence reads: CASSLALENTEAFF. CDR3 DNA sequence: TGTGCCAGCAGCTTAGCTTTGGAGAACACTGAAGCTTTCTTT. Full variable domain (outside the CDR3, taken from reference TRBV7-9 and TRBJ1-1): DTGVSQNPRHKITKRGQNVTFRCDPISEHNRLYWYRQTLGQGPEFLTYFQNEAQLEKSRLLSDRFSAERPKGSFSTLEIQRTEQGDSAMYLCASSLALENTEAFFGQGTRLTVV.

The chain joins TRBV6-1 to TRBJ2-1; D is ambiguous. The germline V gene encodes CDR1 MNHNS and CDR2 SASEGT. This CDR3 has 16 residues. Trimming shortened V by 2 bases and J by 2 bases, and 13 bases separated the two germline ends. The CDR3 is CASSENSGSAYNEQFF. CDR3 nucleotide sequence: TGTGCCAGCAGTGAAAACTCTGGGTCGGCCTACAATGAGCAGTTCTTC.

For this clone: Other DNA sequences in this sample translate to the same CDR3. This chain links TRBV5-1 with TRBJ2-1; D ambiguous. CDR1 and CDR2 from the germline V gene are SGHRS and YFSETQ. This CDR3 is built from 15 residues. With 0 bases removed from V and 2 bases from J, the gap between germline ends came to 9 bases. This chain's CDR3 is CASSLDSGPYNEQFF. The CDR3 DNA is TGCGCCAGCAGCTTGGATTCCGGGCCCTACAATGAGCAGTTCTTC.

This chain uses TRBV5-5 with TRBJ1-2, with D uncertain. This CDR3 contains 14 residues. Germline V lookup: CDR1 SGHKS, CDR2 YYEKEE (reference sequence). Trimming took off 0 bases at V and 11 bases at J, with 17 bases between the two ends. The CDR3 DNA is TGTGCCAGCAGCTTGGGGGTCGGCGGACCTGAATACACCTTC. Its protein is CASSLGVGGPEYTF.

The chain employs TRBV7-6 and TRBJ2-1; 9 bases agree with TRBD1. Germline lookup yields CDR1 SGHVS and CDR2 FNYEAQ. This CDR3 has 16 amino acids. The trim removed 4 bases at V and 4 bases at J, leaving 8 bases unmatched. CDR3 in DNA: TGTGCCAGCAGCTCCGGGACAGGGACCCTATACAATGAGCAGTTCTTC. The encoded protein is CASSSGTGTLYNEQFF.

This clone came up once. In the same sample, other DNA sequences code for this CDR3. The J gene is TRBJ2-7, the V gene TRBV6-5; 7 bases are shared with TRBD1. The CDR3 is 14 residues long. V trimming: 2 bases; J trimming: 0 bases; junction bases outside the gene matches: 1. The germline V gene encodes CDR1 MNHEY and CDR2 SVGAGI. The CDR3 DNA follows: TGTGCCAGCAGTTACAGGGACAGCTCCTACGAGCAGTACTTC. It is translated as CASSYRDSSYEQYF.

The chain combines TRBV28 with TRBJ2-7; TRBD1 matches 9 bases. This CDR3 is 16 amino acids long. Trimming cost V 8 bases and J 3 bases; bases outside gene matches: 14. CDR1 and CDR2 (germline): MDHEN, SYDVKM. The CDR3 nucleotides are TGTGCCAGCGCACTTAAACCGGGACAGGGAAGCTACGAGCAGTACTTC. Its translation is CASALKPGQGSYEQYF.

The chain uses TRBV5-1 and TRBJ2-5, with 8 bases matching TRBD2. Unmatched junction bases numbered 6, after V lost 0 bases and J lost 2 bases. Germline V gene data show CDR1 as SGHRS and CDR2 as YFSETQ. The CDR3 has 16 amino acids. CDR3 DNA sequence: TGCGCCAGCAGCTTGGGGAGCGGGAGAGGGCAAGAGACCCAGTACTTC. Its protein product is CASSLGSGRGQETQYF. Looking up the rest from reference TRBV5-1 and TRBJ2-5 gives the full variable domain: KAGVTQTPRYLIKTRGQQVTLSCSPISGHRSVSWYQQTPGQGLQFLFEYFSETQRNKGNFPGRFSGRQFSNSRSEMNVSTLELGDSALYLCASSLGSGRGQETQYFGPGTRLLVL.

This clone was picked up one time. The chain carries TRBV11-3 and TRBJ2-3, with TRBD2 matching 9 bases. V trimming: 2 bases; J trimming: 6 bases; junction bases outside the gene matches: 6. Germline-derived CDR1 and CDR2 are SGHNT and YENEEA. This CDR3 spans 15 amino acids. CDR3 amino acids: CASSLRASGMDTQYF. Written as DNA, the CDR3 is TGTGCCAGCAGCTTAAGGGCTAGCGGGATGGATACGCAGTATTTT.

The genes are TRBV28 and TRBJ1-5; maybe TRBD1 (6 bases). Germline V gene sequence: CDR1 MDHEN, CDR2 SYDVKM. Trimming cost V 6 bases and J 2 bases, with 23 bases left between them. This CDR3 has 18 amino acids. Here the CDR3 reads CASRPGLGARSGNQPQHF. In nucleotides, the CDR3 is TGTGCCAGCAGACCAGGGTTGGGGGCGCGGTCCGGCAATCAGCCCCAGCATTTT.

V gene TRBV28 combines with J gene TRBJ2-3, with 7 bases aligning to TRBD1. There are 15 residues in the CDR3. Looked up from germline, CDR1 is MDHEN and CDR2 is SYDVKM. With V trimmed by 8 bases and J by 1 base, 9 bases remained unmatched. CDR3 DNA sequence: TGTGCCAGCGCAGGAACAGGGGTTGGCACAGATACGCAGTATTTT. It encodes CASAGTGVGTDTQYF.

The CDR3: CASSSIGQGVSNQPQHF. DNA of the CDR3: TGTGCCAGCAGTTCCATCGGACAGGGCGTTAGCAATCAGCCCCAGCATTTT. V usage is TRBV28 and J usage is TRBJ1-5, with 8 bases matching TRBD1. The CDR3 contains 17 residues. Germline loops: CDR1 MDHEN, CDR2 SYDVKM. Trimming at V came to 4 bases and at J to 0 bases, leaving 8 bases not matched to a gene.

The DNA of the CDR3 is TGTGCCAGCCGGGGGGCTGGCACAGATACGCAGTATTTT. Its translation is CASRGAGTDTQYF. This chain uses TRBV27 with TRBJ2-3, with D possibly being TRBD2 (7 bases). The CDR3 spans 13 residues. Trimming removed 8 bases at V and 1 base at J, with 10 bases between. Germline CDR1 MNHEY, CDR2 SMNVEV (reference sequence).

V usage is TRBV5-1 and J usage is TRBJ2-7; 9 bases are a match to TRBD2. The CDR3 is 16 residues long. CDR1 and CDR2 from the germline V gene are SGHRS and YFSETQ. The junction had 12 bases not matched to a gene; V was cut back by 4 bases and J by 4 bases. For the CDR3, the DNA is TGCGCCAGCAGCCAGCAACGACTAGCGGAGACGTACGAGCAGTACTTC. Amino acid sequence: CASSQQRLAETYEQYF.